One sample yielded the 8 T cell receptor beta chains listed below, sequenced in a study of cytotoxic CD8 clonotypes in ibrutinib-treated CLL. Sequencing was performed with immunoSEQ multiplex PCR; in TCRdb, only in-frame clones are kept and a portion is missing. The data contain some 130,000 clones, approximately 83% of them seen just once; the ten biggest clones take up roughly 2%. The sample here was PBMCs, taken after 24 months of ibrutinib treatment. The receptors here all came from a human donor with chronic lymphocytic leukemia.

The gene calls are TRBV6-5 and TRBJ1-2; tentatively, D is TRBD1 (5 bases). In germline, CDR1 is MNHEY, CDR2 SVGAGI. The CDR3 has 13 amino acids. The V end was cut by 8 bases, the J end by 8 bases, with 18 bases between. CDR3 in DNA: TGTGCCAGCCTGCGGGACGCAAGGTTCGGCTACACCTTC. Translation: CASLRDARFGYTF.

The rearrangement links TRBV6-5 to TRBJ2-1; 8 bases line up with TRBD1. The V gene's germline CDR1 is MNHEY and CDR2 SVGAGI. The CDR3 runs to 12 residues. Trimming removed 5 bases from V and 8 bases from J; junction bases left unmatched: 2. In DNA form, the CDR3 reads TGTGCCAGCAGTCGGACAGGGTATGAGCAGTTCTTC. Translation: CASSRTGYEQFF.

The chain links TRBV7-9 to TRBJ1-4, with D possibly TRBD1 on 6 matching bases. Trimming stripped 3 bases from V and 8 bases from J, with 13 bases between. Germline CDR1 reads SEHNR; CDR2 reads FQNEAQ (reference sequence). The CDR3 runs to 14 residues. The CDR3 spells CASSFRTDHEKLFF. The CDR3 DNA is TGTGCCAGCAGCTTCCGGACAGACCACGAAAAACTGTTTTTT.

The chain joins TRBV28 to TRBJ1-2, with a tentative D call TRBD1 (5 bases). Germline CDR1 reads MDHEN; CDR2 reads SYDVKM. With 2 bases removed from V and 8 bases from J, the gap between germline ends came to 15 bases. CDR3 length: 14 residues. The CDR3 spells CASSLGGGVVGYTF. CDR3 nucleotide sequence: TGTGCCAGCAGTTTAGGCGGGGGGGTTGTCGGCTACACCTTC.

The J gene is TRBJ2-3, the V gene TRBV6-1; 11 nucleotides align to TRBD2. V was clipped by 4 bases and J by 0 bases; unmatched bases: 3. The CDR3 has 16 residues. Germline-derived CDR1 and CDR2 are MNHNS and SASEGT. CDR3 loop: CASSGRTSGSTDTQYF. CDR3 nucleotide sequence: TGTGCCAGCAGTGGGAGGACTAGCGGGAGCACAGATACGCAGTATTTT.

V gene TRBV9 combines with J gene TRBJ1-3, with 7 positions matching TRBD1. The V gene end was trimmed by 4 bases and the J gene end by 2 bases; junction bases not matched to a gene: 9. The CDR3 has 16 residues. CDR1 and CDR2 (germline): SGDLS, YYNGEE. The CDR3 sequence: CASSPNPTGTGNTIYF. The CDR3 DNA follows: TGTGCCAGCAGCCCCAACCCGACAGGGACTGGAAACACCATATATTTT.

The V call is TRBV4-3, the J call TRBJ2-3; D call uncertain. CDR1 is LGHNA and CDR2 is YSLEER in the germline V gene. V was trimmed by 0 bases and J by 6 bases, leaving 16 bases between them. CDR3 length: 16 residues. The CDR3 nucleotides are TGCGCCAGCAGCCAAGAAGTTGGCGTCCAGGCGGATACGCAGTATTTT. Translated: CASSQEVGVQADTQYF.

DNA of the CDR3: TGTGCCAGCAGTGAAGTAGGGACCACTGAAGCTTTCTTT. Amino acids: CASSEVGTTEAFF. The J gene is TRBJ1-1, the V gene TRBV6-1, with a weak D call TRBD1 (5 bases). V was cut by 1 base and J by 4 bases, with 7 bases left in between. CDR1 and CDR2 (germline): MNHNS, SASEGT. The length of the CDR3 is 13 residues.